Below are 30 T cell receptor beta chains sequenced from a single sample in a study of shared clonotypes between healthy human individuals. Assay: immunoSEQ multiplex PCR; the TCRdb copy retains only in-frame clones and omits some. In the table there are about 2.3 million clones, approximately 93% of which are singletons. The specimen sequenced was naive CD4+ T cells from PBMCs. The subset is: CD45RA+ positively selected. These receptors were collected from a man between 18 and 35 years old in good health. Some clones in this sample may be carry-over from other donors' samples.

The chain links TRBV4-1 to TRBJ2-4; no clear D. V lost 7 bases, J lost 6 bases, and 7 bases lay in between. The CDR3 has 11 residues. CDR1 and CDR2 (germline): MGHRA, YSYEKL. CDR3 protein: CASTSSNIQYF. The CDR3 coding sequence is TGCGCCAGCACGTCCTCAAACATTCAGTACTTC.

The rearrangement joins TRBV28 to TRBJ2-4; 13 nucleotides agree with TRBD2. The junction had 19 bases not matched to a gene; V was cut back by 5 bases and J by 3 bases. There are 21 residues in the CDR3. The germline V gene encodes CDR1 MDHEN and CDR2 SYDVKM. The CDR3: CASSPQPILAGGPRGKNIQYF. CDR3 nucleotides: TGTGCCAGCAGTCCCCAACCCATACTAGCGGGAGGGCCCCGGGGCAAAAACATTCAGTACTTC.

The chain is built from TRBV5-1 and TRBJ2-5, with TRBD2 as a possible D gene (6 bases). CDR1 is SGHRS and CDR2 is YFSETQ in the germline V gene. The V end was cut by 0 bases, the J end by 3 bases, with 12 bases between. The CDR3 contains 15 residues. The CDR3 DNA reads TGCGCCAGCAGCTTGGAGGGGAGGCCAGAAGAGACCCAGTACTTC. It encodes CASSLEGRPEETQYF.

Comment on this clone: The sample contains more than one DNA sequence encoding this CDR3. The chain has TRBV6-1 and TRBJ2-7; TRBD2 matches 12 bases. Germline CDR1 MNHNS, CDR2 SASEGT. This CDR3 spans 15 amino acids. J was trimmed by 7 bases and V by 1 base; bases with no gene match: 5. CDR3 sequence: CASSEGLAGVGEQYF. Here the CDR3 DNA reads TGTGCCAGCAGTGAAGGACTAGCGGGAGTAGGGGAGCAGTACTTC.

For this clone: The same CDR3 can be traced to other DNA sequences in this sample. The chain joins TRBV7-2 to TRBJ2-3; 9 nucleotides agree with TRBD2. J gave up 2 bases and V 3 bases, and 6 bases lay outside the gene matches. Germline V gives CDR1 SGHTA, CDR2 FQGNSA. CDR3 length equals 16 residues. The CDR3 spells CASSLGAGGVTDTQYF. The CDR3 coding sequence is TGTGCCAGCAGCTTGGGGGCGGGAGGGGTCACAGATACGCAGTATTTT. Supplemented by reference TRBV7-2 and TRBJ2-3, the full variable domain reads GAGVSQSPSNKVTEKGKDVELRCDPISGHTALYWYRQSLGQGLEFLIYFQGNSAPDKSGLPSDRFSAERTGGSVSTLTIQRTQQEDSAVYLCASSLGAGGVTDTQYFGPGTRLTVL.

This chain uses TRBV9 with TRBJ2-5, with D uncertain. Trimming removed 2 bases from V and 1 base from J, with 15 bases in between. Germline CDR1 SGDLS, CDR2 YYNGEE. The length of the CDR3 is 16 residues. The CDR3 sequence is CASSVTDFLGQETQYF. DNA for the CDR3: TGTGCCAGCAGCGTTACAGACTTCCTAGGCCAAGAGACCCAGTACTTC.

The chain has TRBV5-5 and TRBJ1-1; 8 positions agree with TRBD1. The CDR3 runs to 12 residues. Per germline, CDR1 SGHKS and CDR2 YYEKEE (reference sequence). With V trimmed by 3 bases and J by 6 bases, 1 base remained unmatched. The DNA of the CDR3 is TGTGCCAGCAGCTCGGACAGGGCTGAAGCTTTCTTT. Protein sequence: CASSSDRAEAFF.

The chain couples TRBV5-1 to TRBJ2-1; D call uncertain. Trimming stripped 0 bases from V and 2 bases from J, with 12 bases between. CDR3 length: 16 residues. Looked up from germline, CDR1 is SGHRS and CDR2 is YFSETQ. This chain's CDR3 is CASSLGAGVAYNEQFF. The CDR3 DNA reads as TGCGCCAGCAGCTTGGGGGCAGGCGTTGCCTACAATGAGCAGTTCTTC. The complete variable domain, with remaining parts taken from reference TRBV5-1 and TRBJ2-1, reads KAGVTQTPRYLIKTRGQQVTLSCSPISGHRSVSWYQQTPGQGLQFLFEYFSETQRNKGNFPGRFSGRQFSNSRSEMNVSTLELGDSALYLCASSLGAGVAYNEQFFGPGTRLTVL.

The chain employs TRBV5-4 and TRBJ2-3; D not certain. In germline, CDR1 is SGHNT, CDR2 YYREEE (reference sequence). V gave up 1 base and J gave up 6 bases, with 12 bases separating them. This CDR3 is built from 14 residues. The CDR3 loop is CASSLYFTPDTQYF. DNA of the CDR3: TGTGCCAGCAGCTTGTACTTCACGCCCGATACGCAGTATTTT.

This chain links TRBV6-5 with TRBJ2-3, with 7 positions matching TRBD1. The junction had 4 bases not matched to a gene; V was cut back by 4 bases and J by 0 bases. The CDR3 spans 15 residues. Per germline, CDR1 MNHEY and CDR2 SVGAGI. The CDR3, as DNA: TGTGCCAGCAGTTGGGACAGCTTTAGCACAGATACGCAGTATTTT. This translates into CASSWDSFSTDTQYF.

The chain links TRBV5-4 to TRBJ2-1; 10 nucleotides align to TRBD2. Germline V gene lookup returns CDR1 SGHNT and CDR2 YYREEE (reference sequence). This CDR3 is built from 16 residues. V lost 4 bases, J lost 2 bases, and 6 bases stayed unmatched. This CDR3 is CASSDPSGSTYNEQFF. CDR3 sequence (DNA): TGTGCCAGCAGCGACCCTAGCGGGAGCACCTACAATGAGCAGTTCTTC.

This chain joins TRBV27 and TRBJ1-2; D not certain. Germline V lookup: CDR1 MNHEY, CDR2 SMNVEV (reference sequence). With 6 bases removed from V and 5 bases from J, the gap between germline ends came to 10 bases. This CDR3 is 12 amino acids long. CDR3 sequence (DNA): TGTGCCAGCAGGGGTCCAAATTATGGCTACACCTTC. Its translation: CASRGPNYGYTF.

This sequence joins TRBV29-1 and TRBJ2-7; D perhaps matches TRBD1 (8 bases). The CDR3 has 13 residues. The V and J ends lost 6 bases and 4 bases respectively, with 16 bases between them. Germline V gives CDR1 SQVTM, CDR2 ANQGSEA. CDR3 sequence reads: CSVLDREGYEQYF. CDR3 in DNA: TGCAGCGTCCTGGACAGGGAGGGTTACGAGCAGTACTTC.

The gene calls are TRBV9 and TRBJ2-5; D unresolved. Deletions cut 6 bases from V and 0 bases from J, with 6 bases between. The CDR3 length is 12 residues. Germline CDR1 reads SGDLS; CDR2 reads YYNGEE. The CDR3 DNA is TGTGCCAGCACCCCGTACCAAGAGACCCAGTACTTC. It yields the protein CASTPYQETQYF.

V usage is TRBV6-1 and J usage is TRBJ1-1, with unresolved D. The CDR3 is 15 amino acids. Germline V lookup: CDR1 MNHNS, CDR2 SASEGT. Deletions cut 5 bases from V and 0 bases from J, with 13 bases between. The CDR3 region is CASSIPGRMNTEAFF. The CDR3 DNA follows: TGTGCCAGCAGTATACCCGGTCGGATGAACACTGAAGCTTTCTTT.

This sequence joins TRBV15 and TRBJ2-7; the D call may be TRBD1 or TRBD2 (7 bases each). Trimming took 0 bases from V and 4 from J, leaving 16 bases between them. Germline lookup yields CDR1 LNHNV and CDR2 YYDKDF (reference sequence). This CDR3 has 16 residues. The CDR3 region is CATSRDLAAGGYEQYF. In DNA, the CDR3 is TGTGCCACCAGCAGAGATCTAGCGGCAGGGGGTTACGAGCAGTACTTC.

This chain uses TRBV7-9 with TRBJ2-2; 9 bases agree with TRBD1. Germline V gene data show CDR1 as SEHNR and CDR2 as FQNEAQ (reference sequence). V lost 5 bases to trimming and J lost 4 bases; unmatched junction nucleotides: 11. CDR3 size: 17 residues. CDR3 in amino acids: CASSRTGTGSGTGELFF. The CDR3 nucleotides are TGTGCCAGCAGCAGAACCGGGACAGGGTCGGGCACCGGGGAGCTGTTTTTT. The whole variable domain, remainder taken from reference TRBV7-9 and TRBJ2-2, is DTGVSQNPRHKITKRGQNVTFRCDPISEHNRLYWYRQTLGQGPEFLTYFQNEAQLEKSRLLSDRFSAERPKGSFSTLEIQRTEQGDSAMYLCASSRTGTGSGTGELFFGEGSRLTVL.

V gene TRBV6-6 combines with J gene TRBJ2-7; 7 bases agree with TRBD1. The length of the CDR3 is 15 residues. From germline, CDR1 is MNHNY and CDR2 SVGAGI (reference sequence). Germline trimming cut 2 bases from V and 0 bases from J; bases unmatched to any gene: 4. CDR3 amino acids: CASSYRDSPSYEQYF. The CDR3 DNA follows: TGTGCCAGCAGTTACCGGGACAGCCCCTCCTACGAGCAGTACTTC.

In its sample, this clone was seen once. The J gene is TRBJ1-2, the V gene TRBV28; perhaps TRBD1 as D (6 bases). The CDR3 runs to 16 residues. Trimming pared 2 bases from V and 7 bases from J, leaving 20 bases between. Germline V gene sequence: CDR1 MDHEN, CDR2 SYDVKM. DNA for the CDR3: TGTGCCAGCAGTTTACCCCCAGGGGCAGGGCTGGGTGGCTACACCTTC. Translated: CASSLPPGAGLGGYTF.

The V and J genes are TRBV14 and TRBJ1-1; perhaps TRBD1 as D (5 bases). There are 12 residues in the CDR3. The V end lost 3 bases, the J end lost 11 bases, and 13 bases lay between the germline ends. Looked up from germline, CDR1 is SGHDN and CDR2 is FVKESK. The CDR3 coding sequence is TGTGCCAGCAGCCAGTCGACAGAAGGGGCTTTCTTT. This translates into CASSQSTEGAFF.

The rearrangement links TRBV18 to TRBJ1-2, with D maybe TRBD1 (5 bases). CDR3 size: 16 residues. Germline CDR1 KGHSH, CDR2 LQKENI. V dropped 2 bases and J dropped 0 bases, with 13 bases sitting between them. This chain's CDR3 is CASSPTGQATNYGYTF. The DNA for the CDR3 is TGTGCCAGCTCACCAACGGGGCAGGCGACTAACTATGGCTACACCTTC.

The chain is built from TRBV7-9 and TRBJ2-3, with D tentatively TRBD1 or TRBD2 (5 bases each). The germline V and J ends were trimmed by 3 bases and 6 bases, with 22 bases remaining between them. This CDR3 spans 17 amino acids. The V gene's germline CDR1 is SEHNR and CDR2 FQNEAQ (reference sequence). The CDR3 DNA reads TGTGCCAGCAGCTTGGGTAGGGGACCCATCTCTACGGATACGCAGTATTTT. It yields the protein CASSLGRGPISTDTQYF.

The V and J genes are TRBV6-6 and TRBJ2-7; the match to TRBD2 covers 7 bases. Germline assignment: CDR1 MNHNY and CDR2 SVGAGI (reference sequence). The CDR3 loop spans 12 amino acids. The CDR3 region is CASGDAFYEQYF. The DNA of the CDR3 is TGTGCGAGCGGGGACGCCTTCTACGAGCAGTACTTC.

The chain is built from TRBV2 and TRBJ1-1, with D possibly TRBD1 on 6 matching bases. The ends were cut back, 5 bases at V and 4 bases at J, with 17 bases in the middle. CDR3 length equals 15 residues. The germline CDR1 and CDR2 sequences are SNHLY and FYNNEI. Here the CDR3 DNA reads TGTGCCAGCAGTCGCGGACAGTCCAGGGGCACTGAAGCTTTCTTT. Translating it yields CASSRGQSRGTEAFF.

The chain recombines TRBV19 with TRBJ2-7; 9 bases are shared with TRBD2. With V trimmed by 5 bases and J by 3 bases, 5 bases remained unmatched. Germline assignment: CDR1 LNHDA and CDR2 SQIVND (reference sequence). This CDR3 has 14 residues. CDR3 in amino acids: CASSPSGRLYEQYF. DNA for the CDR3: TGTGCCAGTAGTCCAAGCGGGAGGCTCTACGAGCAGTACTTC.

This rearrangement joins TRBV6-1 to TRBJ2-1; a possible D gene is TRBD1 (6 bases). CDR1 and CDR2 (germline): MNHNS, SASEGT. This CDR3 is 16 amino acids long. V was trimmed by 0 bases and J by 8 bases, leaving 17 bases between them. The CDR3 bases are TGTGCCAGCAGTGAAGCGCCGGACAGTGCGCTATATGAGCAGTTCTTC. Protein sequence: CASSEAPDSALYEQFF.

The chain has TRBV5-1 and TRBJ2-5; D possibly corresponds to TRBD1 (7 bases). V was shortened by 0 bases and J by 4 bases, with 16 bases between the two germline ends. This CDR3 is built from 16 residues. CDR1 is SGHRS, CDR2 YFSETQ, per germline. As DNA, the CDR3 is TGCGCCAGCAGCTTGGGTGGTTGGCAGGGGGGAGAGACCCAGTACTTC. Translated: CASSLGGWQGGETQYF.

This clone has only one observation. The rearrangement joins TRBV7-2 to TRBJ2-7; unclear D gene. Trimming left V 5 bases short and J 2 bases short, with 13 bases between. The CDR3 is 14 residues long. Germline assignment: CDR1 SGHTA and CDR2 FQGNSA. The CDR3 nucleotides are TGTGCCAGCAGCGCCAGGTCTGGGACCTACGAGCAGTACTTC. It codes for CASSARSGTYEQYF.

V gene TRBV30 combines with J gene TRBJ2-5; D not resolved. Trimming pared 2 bases from V and 2 bases from J, leaving 12 bases between. The V gene's germline CDR1 is GTSNPN and CDR2 SVGIG (reference sequence). The CDR3 sequence is 14 residues long. The CDR3 here is CAWSQFGLQETQYF. DNA for the CDR3: TGTGCCTGGAGTCAGTTCGGGTTACAAGAGACCCAGTACTTC.

This sequence joins TRBV25-1 and TRBJ1-1, with D hard to call. CDR3 length equals 14 residues. V was clipped by 3 bases and J by 4 bases, with 12 bases between them. The V gene's germline CDR1 is MGHDK and CDR2 SYGVNS. CDR3 region: CASSEEGLGTEAFF. The DNA of the CDR3 is TGTGCCAGCAGTGAGGAGGGCCTCGGCACTGAAGCTTTCTTT.